The next 7 T cell receptor beta chains were all read from a single sample in a study of CD8+CD57+ T cells in acquired aplastic anemia. Genomic DNA acted as the template from which TCR beta VDJ combination and CDR3 sequence profiling were carried out. TCRdb reprocessed the reads via MiXCR and lists one record per CDR3 protein. The sample lists some 180,000 distinct CDR3 sequences, 35% to 50% occurring once. Sequences were obtained from sorted CD4+, CD8+, or CD8+CD57+ T cells (not recorded which) from PBMCs. The receptors come from a human donor in good health.

J is TRBJ2-5 and V is TRBV7-3; 10 bases fit TRBD2. In germline, CDR1 is SGHTA, CDR2 FQGTGA. The CDR3 is made up of 18 amino acids. The trim removed 5 bases at V and 1 base at J, leaving 13 bases unmatched. The CDR3 spells CASSPPPLAGATQETQYF. As DNA, the CDR3 is TGTGCCAGCAGCCCGCCCCCCCTAGCGGGAGCCACCCAAGAGACCCAGTACTTC.

At least ten counts were recorded for this clonotype. The gene calls are TRBV29-1 and TRBJ2-2; no clear D. The CDR3 loop spans 14 amino acids. V was shortened by 1 base and J by 5 bases, with 11 bases between the two germline ends. Germline V gene sequence: CDR1 SQVTM, CDR2 ANQGSEA. CDR3: CSVEVPDPTGELFF. CDR3 in DNA: TGCAGCGTTGAAGTTCCGGACCCGACCGGGGAGCTGTTTTTT.

This clonotype appeared many times. The V call is TRBV7-3, the J call TRBJ2-1; D gene ambiguous. This CDR3 has 13 residues. Germline CDR1 is SGHTA and CDR2 is FQGTGA. The V and J ends lost 5 bases and 7 bases respectively, with 12 bases between them. The CDR3 DNA follows: TGTGCCAGCAGCCTTTTGCTCGGGAATGAGCAGTTCTTC. Protein product: CASSLLLGNEQFF.

There are many counts of this clonotype. This rearrangement joins TRBV7-3 to TRBJ2-2; TRBD1 agrees at 9 bases. The trim removed 5 bases at V and 6 bases at J, leaving 4 bases unmatched. The CDR3 loop spans 14 amino acids. In germline, CDR1 is SGHTA, CDR2 FQGTGA. CDR3 sequence (DNA): TGTGCCAGCAGCGAACAGGGGGCTTCCGGGGAGCTGTTTTTT. Translating it yields CASSEQGASGELFF.

This clonotype was counted ten times or more. The DNA is omitted, as the CDR3 cannot be located on it reliably, and the CDR3 follows TCRdb's listing. V gene TRBV5-4 combines with J gene TRBJ2-5; the table's D call, TRBD1, was not checked against the DNA. Germline CDR1 is SGHNT and CDR2 is YYREEE (reference sequence). The CDR3 is 15 residues long, counting both termini. The CDR3 here is CASSFGAGTEETQYF.

The rearrangement joins TRBV11-2 to TRBJ2-7, with TRBD1 matching 8 bases. CDR1 SGHAT and CDR2 FQNNGV come from the germline V gene. The J segment lost 2 bases and the V segment lost 5 bases, leaving 5 bases of the junction unmatched. The CDR3 runs to 14 residues. CDR3 in amino acids: CASSHGQGPYEQYF. The CDR3 DNA is TGTGCCAGCAGCCACGGACAGGGCCCCTACGAGCAGTACTTC.

The chain couples TRBV19 to TRBJ1-1, with 10 positions matching TRBD1. Germline lookup yields CDR1 LNHDA and CDR2 SQIVND (reference sequence). The CDR3 is 16 residues long. J was trimmed by 5 bases and V by 10 bases; bases with no gene match: 16. CDR3 region: CATRPGTGDGGTEAFF. In DNA form, the CDR3 reads TGTGCCACTCGCCCCGGGACAGGGGACGGGGGGACTGAAGCTTTCTTT.